This TCR beta chain came from a study of blood T cell repertoires in COVID-19. Study details: Italy, Spain and the United States were the sources of the convalescent and acute COVID-19 samples. PBMCs, B-cell-depleted T cells, or T cells provided the cDNA or gDNA that made up the material.

Seattle's cohort entered during active infection and was followed longitudinally. Study processing details: Nucleated cell counts were estimated from reference gene primer amplification. The assay was immunoSEQ multiplex PCR, and TCRdb's table has in-frame clones only and misses some. The D gene and trimming were derived from the DNA, and the V and J assignments and clone size from that table. The data contain about 100,000 clones, 80% to 90% of them singletons. The germline gives CDR1 SGHTA, CDR2 FQGNSA. This CDR3 is built from 17 residues. V was clipped by 1 base and J by 8 bases; unmatched bases: 15.

The receptor was derived from a human donor with COVID-19, enrolled during active disease. The donor label of this sample is uncertain. The sample comprised peripheral blood. The rearrangement uses TRBV7-2 and TRBJ1-2; TRBD1 matches at 8 bases. CDR3 region: CASSLERRGPWGEGYTF. DNA for the CDR3: TGTGCCAGCAGCTTAGAACGCAGGGGGCCATGGGGAGAAGGCTACACCTTC.